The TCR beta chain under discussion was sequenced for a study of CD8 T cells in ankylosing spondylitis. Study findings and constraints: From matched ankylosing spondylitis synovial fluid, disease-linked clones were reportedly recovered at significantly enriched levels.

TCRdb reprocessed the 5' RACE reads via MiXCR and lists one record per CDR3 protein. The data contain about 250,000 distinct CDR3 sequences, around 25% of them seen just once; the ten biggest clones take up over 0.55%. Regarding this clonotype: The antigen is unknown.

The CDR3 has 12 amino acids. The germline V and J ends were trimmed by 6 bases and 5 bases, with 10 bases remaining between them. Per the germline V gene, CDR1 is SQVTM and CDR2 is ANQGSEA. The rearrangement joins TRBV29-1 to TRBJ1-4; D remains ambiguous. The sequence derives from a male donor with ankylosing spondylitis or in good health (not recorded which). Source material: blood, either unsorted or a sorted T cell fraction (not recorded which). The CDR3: CSVREPNEKLFF. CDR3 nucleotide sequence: TGCAGCGTACGGGAACCGAATGAAAAACTGTTTTTT.